These 4 T cell receptor beta chains came from one sample sequenced in a study of T cells in narcolepsy. Measured with immunoSEQ multiplex PCR; TCRdb has only the in-frame clones, and not every one. The sample lists roughly 30,000 clones; roughly 80% were seen once. Sequencing was performed on memory (CD45RA-) CD4+ T cells from blood. The receptors come from a human donor in good health.

The chain employs TRBV2 and TRBJ2-7; D possibly corresponds to TRBD1 (5 bases). Trimming pared 5 bases from V and 1 base from J, leaving 15 bases between. Germline-derived CDR1 and CDR2 are SNHLY and FYNNEI. The length of the CDR3 is 15 residues. The CDR3 nucleotides read TGTGCCAGCAGTCCCGGGCTGGGGCGGTCCTACGAGCAGTACTTC. Amino acid sequence: CASSPGLGRSYEQYF.

The V gene is TRBV30, the J gene TRBJ1-2; no clear D gene. The CDR3 contains 11 residues. V was cut by 7 bases and J by 9 bases, with 15 bases left in between. Germline lookup yields CDR1 GTSNPN and CDR2 SVGIG (reference sequence). CDR3 loop: CALRHPGSYTF. CDR3 coding DNA: TGTGCCTTACGCCATCCGGGCAGCTACACCTTC.

The chain employs TRBV19 and TRBJ2-6; 12 nucleotides line up with TRBD1. CDR3 size: 18 residues. Germline V gives CDR1 LNHDA, CDR2 SQIVND (reference sequence). V lost 6 bases and J lost 4; bases outside the gene matches: 10. CDR3 residues: CASSNPGQGAPGANVLTF. The CDR3 nucleotides read TGTGCCAGTAGCAATCCGGGACAGGGGGCGCCAGGGGCCAACGTCCTGACTTTC. The whole variable domain, filled in from reference TRBV19 and TRBJ2-6, reads DGGITQSPKYLFRKEGQNVTLSCEQNLNHDAMYWYRQDPGQGLRLIYYSQIVNDFQKGDIAEGYSVSREKKESFPLTVTSAQKNPTAFYLCASSNPGQGAPGANVLTFGAGSRLTVL.

This clone came up once. J is TRBJ2-5 and V is TRBV5-6, with D tentatively TRBD2 (6 bases). Germline CDR1 SGHDT, CDR2 YYEEEE. V was shortened by 0 bases and J by 0 bases, with 12 bases between the two germline ends. The CDR3 has 16 amino acids. CDR3 residues: CASSLVSGEYQETQYF. CDR3 in DNA: TGTGCCAGCAGCTTGGTTAGCGGTGAATACCAAGAGACCCAGTACTTC.